The rows below give T cell receptor beta chains drawn from one sample of a study of T-cell reconstitution after alpha-beta-depleted transplantation in children. MiXCR was run by TCRdb on the PCR reads, yielding one entry per CDR3 protein. In the table there are about 600,000 distinct CDR3 sequences, roughly a tenth of which are singletons. The starting material was PBMCs from the stem cell graft donor, obtained from the stem cell graft. Receptors were obtained from a human donor who donated a stem cell graft to a child with acute myeloid leukemia. Both conserved end residues are part of each CDR3. D genes are given only for firm matches. The size field is filled for only some rows; it gives once, few, many or a size class.

v_gene	abundance	d_gene	j_gene	len	CDR3aa	CDR3nt
TRBV7-2	-	-	TRBJ2-5	15	CASSSTQGAQETQYF	TGTGCCAGCAGCTCCACCCAGGGAGCACAAGAGACCCAGTACTTC
TRBV5-1	many	-	TRBJ2-2	15	CASSLGRANTGELFF	TGCGCCAGCAGCTTGGGACGGGCGAACACCGGGGAGCTGTTTTTT
TRBV6-1	-	TRBD1	TRBJ1-5	16	CASSGQGPSTSQPQHF	TGTGCCAGCAGTGGACAGGGGCCAAGTACCAGTCAGCCCCAGCATTTT
TRBV15	many	-	TRBJ2-7	17	CATSRVTGAGPTYEQYF	TGTGCCACCAGCAGAGTCACGGGGGCCGGCCCCACCTACGAGCAGTACTTC
TRBV20-1	-	-	TRBJ2-3	13	CSARGPGLPTQYF	TGCAGTGCTAGAGGTCCGGGACTTCCGACGCAGTATTTT
TRBV20-1	few	TRBD1	TRBJ1-2	17	CSASLDRSLLANYGYTF	TGCAGTGCTAGCTTGGACAGGTCCCTTCTGGCTAACTATGGCTACACCTTC
TRBV4-3	-	TRBD1	TRBJ2-2	15	CASSQEQGGNGELFF	TGCGCCAGCAGCCAAGAACAGGGGGGAAACGGGGAGCTGTTTTTT
TRBV5-1	many	TRBD2	TRBJ2-7	15	CASSRGAGPPYEQYF	TGCGCCAGCAGCCGCGGAGCGGGACCTCCATACGAGCAGTACTTC
TRBV20-1	-	-	TRBJ2-3	15	CSARDWGLRGDTQYF	TGCAGTGCTAGAGATTGGGGACTCCGAGGAGATACGCAGTATTTT
TRBV27	-	TRBD2	TRBJ2-1	15	CASRAIAGVYNEQFF	TGTGCCAGCAGAGCGATAGCGGGGGTGTACAATGAGCAGTTCTTC
TRBV5-1	few	-	TRBJ2-5	14	CASSLFSGKETQYF	TGCGCCAGCAGCTTGTTTTCGGGAAAGGAGACCCAGTACTTC
TRBV29-1	many	-	TRBJ1-4	14	CSVLQPFPNEKLFF	TGCAGCGTCCTTCAGCCATTCCCTAATGAAAAACTGTTTTTT
TRBV11-1	few	TRBD1	TRBJ2-7	18	CASSLEASTGGWVYEQYF	TGTGCCAGCAGCTTAGAGGCCTCGACAGGGGGATGGGTGTACGAGCAGTACTTC
TRBV4-3	once	-	TRBJ2-1	12	CASSRGFPEQFF	TGCGCCAGCAGTCGAGGGTTCCCTGAGCAGTTCTTC
TRBV19	few	-	TRBJ1-6	13	CASSIDRTRPLHF	TGTGCCAGTAGTATAGATCGGACTCGGCCCCTCCACTTT
TRBV2	few	TRBD2	TRBJ2-1	14	CASRAGGPRNEQFF	TGTGCCAGCAGGGCGGGAGGGCCCCGCAATGAGCAGTTCTTC
TRBV24-1	-	-	TRBJ2-5	14	CATSDTGQQETQYF	TGTGCCACCAGTGATACCGGACAACAAGAGACCCAGTACTTC
TRBV29-1	many	TRBD1	TRBJ2-7	14	CSVTGTGLSYEQYF	TGCAGCGTTACCGGGACAGGACTATCCTACGAGCAGTACTTC
TRBV29-1	-	-	TRBJ2-5	14	CSLLHGTIGETQYF	TGCAGCTTACTCCACGGGACAATCGGGGAGACCCAGTACTTC
TRBV7-3	few	-	TRBJ2-1	15	CASSLSGDYYNEQFF	TGTGCCAGCAGCTTATCAGGGGACTACTACAATGAGCAGTTCTTC
TRBV20-1	-	-	TRBJ2-1	17	CSARGTQGGGAGNGQFF	TGCAGTGCTAGAGGTACCCAAGGGGGGGGCGCTGGCAATGGGCAGTTCTTC
TRBV5-6	few	TRBD1	TRBJ2-7	16	CASSLLGGTGSYEQYF	TGTGCCAGCAGCTTGCTGGGTGGGACAGGGTCCTACGAGCAGTACTTC
TRBV15	few	-	TRBJ1-1	14	CATSRNILFPEAFF	TGTGCCACCAGCAGAAATATCCTGTTTCCTGAAGCTTTCTTT
TRBV20-1	-	TRBD2	TRBJ2-3	17	CSAHGTSGSPGADTQYF	TGCAGTGCTCACGGGACTAGCGGGAGTCCCGGGGCAGATACGCAGTATTTT